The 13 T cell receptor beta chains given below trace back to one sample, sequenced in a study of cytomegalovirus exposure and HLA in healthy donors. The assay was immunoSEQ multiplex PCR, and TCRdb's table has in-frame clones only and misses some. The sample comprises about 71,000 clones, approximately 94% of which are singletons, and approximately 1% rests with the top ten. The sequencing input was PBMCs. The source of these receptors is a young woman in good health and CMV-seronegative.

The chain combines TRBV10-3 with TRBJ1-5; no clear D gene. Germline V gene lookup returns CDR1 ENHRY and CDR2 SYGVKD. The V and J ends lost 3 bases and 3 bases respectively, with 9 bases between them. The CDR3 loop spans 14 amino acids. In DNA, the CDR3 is TGTGCCATCAGTGAAGTAGTTACCAATCAGCCCCAGCATTTT. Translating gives CAISEVVTNQPQHF.

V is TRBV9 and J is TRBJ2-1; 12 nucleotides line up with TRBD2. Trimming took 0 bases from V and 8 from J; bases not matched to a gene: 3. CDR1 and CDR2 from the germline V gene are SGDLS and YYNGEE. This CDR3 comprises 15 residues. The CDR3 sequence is CASSVATSGSHEQFF. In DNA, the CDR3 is TGTGCCAGCAGCGTAGCGACTAGCGGGAGCCATGAGCAGTTCTTC.

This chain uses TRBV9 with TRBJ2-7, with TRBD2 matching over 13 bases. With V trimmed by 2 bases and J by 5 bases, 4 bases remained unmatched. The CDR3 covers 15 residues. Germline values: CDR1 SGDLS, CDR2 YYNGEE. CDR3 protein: CASSVGLAGVHEQYF. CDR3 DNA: TGTGCCAGCAGCGTTGGACTAGCGGGAGTCCACGAGCAGTACTTC.

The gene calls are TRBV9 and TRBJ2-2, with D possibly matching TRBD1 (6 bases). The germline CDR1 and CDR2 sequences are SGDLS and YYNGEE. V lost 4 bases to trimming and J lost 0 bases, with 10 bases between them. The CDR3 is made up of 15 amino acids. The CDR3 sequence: CASSHTGTNTGELFF. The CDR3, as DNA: TGTGCCAGCAGCCACACAGGGACGAACACCGGGGAGCTGTTTTTT.

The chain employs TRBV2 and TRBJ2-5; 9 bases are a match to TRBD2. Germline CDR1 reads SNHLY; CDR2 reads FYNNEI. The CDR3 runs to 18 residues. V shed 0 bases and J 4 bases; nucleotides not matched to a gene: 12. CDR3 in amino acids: CASSEAYGGRAGGETQYF. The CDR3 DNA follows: TGTGCCAGCAGTGAAGCGTACGGCGGGAGGGCCGGAGGAGAGACCCAGTACTTC.

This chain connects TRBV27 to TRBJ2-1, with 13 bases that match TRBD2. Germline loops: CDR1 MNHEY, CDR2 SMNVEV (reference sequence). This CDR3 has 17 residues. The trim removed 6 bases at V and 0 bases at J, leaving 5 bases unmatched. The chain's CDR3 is CASSLWTSGSSYNEQFF. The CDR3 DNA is TGTGCCAGCAGCCTTTGGACTAGCGGGAGCTCCTACAATGAGCAGTTCTTC.

The CDR3: CASSDRASGSGEQFF. The CDR3 DNA reads TGCGCCAGCAGTGACCGGGCTAGCGGGAGTGGCGAGCAGTTCTTC. The chain couples TRBV10-1 to TRBJ2-1; 10 bases are shared with TRBD2. Trimming took 3 bases from V and 10 from J; bases not matched to a gene: 9. This CDR3 has 15 residues. Germline V gene lookup returns CDR1 WNHNN and CDR2 SYGVQD (reference sequence).

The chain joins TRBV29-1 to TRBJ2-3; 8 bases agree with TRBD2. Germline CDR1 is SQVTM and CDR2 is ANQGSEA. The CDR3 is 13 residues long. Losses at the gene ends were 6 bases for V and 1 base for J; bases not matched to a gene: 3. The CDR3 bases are TGCAGCGTCGGGGGGGCCGGCACAGATACGCAGTATTTT. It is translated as CSVGGAGTDTQYF.

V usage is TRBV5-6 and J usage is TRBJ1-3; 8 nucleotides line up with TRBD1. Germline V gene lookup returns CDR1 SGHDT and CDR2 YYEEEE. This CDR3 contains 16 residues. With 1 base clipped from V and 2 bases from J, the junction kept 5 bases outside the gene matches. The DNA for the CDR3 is TGTGCCAGCAGCTTGCCGGGACAGGTTACTGGAAACACCATATATTTT. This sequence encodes CASSLPGQVTGNTIYF.

CDR3 residues: CASSPTGTYRYSGNTIYF. As DNA, the CDR3 is TGTGCCAGCTCACCAACAGGGACATACCGTTACTCTGGAAACACCATATATTTT. The chain is built from TRBV18 and TRBJ1-3, with a tentative D call TRBD1 (6 bases). V was clipped by 2 bases and J by 0 bases, with 17 bases between them. The CDR3 is 18 amino acids. Per the germline V gene, CDR1 is KGHSH and CDR2 is LQKENI.

The CDR3 loop is CASGDSGRPQHF. In nucleotides, the CDR3 is TGTGCCAGCGGGGACAGCGGTAGGCCCCAGCATTTT. The J gene is TRBJ1-5, the V gene TRBV28, with 7 bases fitting TRBD1. Germline V gives CDR1 MDHEN, CDR2 SYDVKM. This CDR3 is built from 12 residues. Trimming cost V 8 bases and J 9 bases; bases outside gene matches: 7. Looking up the rest from reference TRBV28 and TRBJ1-5 gives the full variable domain: DVKVTQSSRYLVKRTGEKVFLECVQDMDHENMFWYRQDPGLGLRLIYFSYDVKMKEKGDIPEGYSVSREKKERFSLILESASTNQTSMYLCASGDSGRPQHFGDGTRLSIL.

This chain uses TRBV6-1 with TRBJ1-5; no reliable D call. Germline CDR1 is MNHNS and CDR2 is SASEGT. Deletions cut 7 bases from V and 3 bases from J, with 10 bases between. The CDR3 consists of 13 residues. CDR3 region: CASKRLPNQPQHF. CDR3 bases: TGTGCCAGCAAGAGGTTACCCAATCAGCCCCAGCATTTT.

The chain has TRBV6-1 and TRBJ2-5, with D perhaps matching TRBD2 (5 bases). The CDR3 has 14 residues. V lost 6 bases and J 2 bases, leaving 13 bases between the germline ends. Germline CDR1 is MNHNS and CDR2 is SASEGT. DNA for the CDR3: TGTGCCAGCAGCGACCCGGGATCACAAGAGACCCAGTACTTC. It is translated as CASSDPGSQETQYF.